These 30 T cell receptor beta chains came from one sample sequenced in a study of T cells in Graves' hyperthyroidism and ophthalmopathy (dated by TCRdb to the late 2010s). Library creation used multiplex PCR. The data were produced on an Illumina HiSeq 2000. TCR beta CDR3 regions were amplified from RNA transcripts. The first round of RT-PCR for the TCR CDR3 was performed with the HTBI primer set and the Qiagen OneStep RT-PCR kit. In TCRdb, the public reads were trimmed at Q25 with fastp and aligned with MiXCR, with productive beta chains retained. Identical CDR3 proteins give one entry, which carries the most common genes and DNA. This sample holds hundreds of thousands of distinct CDR3 sequences; over 11% were observed only once. The leading ten clones occupy 20% to 25% of the sample. The source material was blood. The receptors come from a woman in her thirties with Graves' hyperthyroidism.

This clonotype was seen repeatedly, ten times or more. The chain joins TRBV11-2 to TRBJ2-7; D gene unclear. Germline CDR1 is SGHAT and CDR2 is FQNNGV. The CDR3 runs 14 residues. The V end lost 0 bases, the J end lost 9 bases, and 15 bases lay between the germline ends. The CDR3: CASSLDLAGSGQYF. The CDR3 nucleotides are TGTGCCAGCAGCTTAGATCTGGCAGGTTCAGGGCAGTACTTC.

This clonotype was seen repeatedly, ten times or more. The chain recombines TRBV11-3 with TRBJ2-1; 9 bases line up with TRBD2. This CDR3 has 15 residues. The V gene end was trimmed by 0 bases and the J gene end by 12 bases; junction bases not matched to a gene: 9. The germline CDR1 and CDR2 sequences are SGHNT and YENEEA. The CDR3: CASSLEGAGGSAQFF. In DNA form, the CDR3 reads TGTGCCAGCAGCTTAGAGGGGGCGGGGGGGAGCGCGCAGTTCTTC.

V is TRBV19 and J is TRBJ2-1; D is possibly TRBD2 (5 bases). The CDR3 length is 12 residues. The germline V gene has CDR1 LNHDA and CDR2 SQIVND (reference sequence). V gave up 5 bases and J gave up 7 bases, with 9 bases separating them. CDR3 DNA: TGTGCCAGTAGTGGCCGAGGGAATGAGCAGTTCTTC. Encoded protein: CASSGRGNEQFF.

The sample holds many counts of this clonotype. V is TRBV28 and J is TRBJ2-5; 11 nucleotides agree with TRBD1. V dropped 4 bases and J dropped 7; count of bases not matched to a gene: 8. CDR1 is MDHEN and CDR2 is SYDVKM in the germline V gene. The CDR3 loop spans 15 amino acids. The chain's CDR3 is CASSSPGQGELTQYF. In nucleotides, the CDR3 is TGTGCCAGCAGTTCCCCGGGACAGGGGGAATTGACCCAGTACTTC.

CDR3 loop: CASRDSGPTNSPLHF. Here the CDR3 DNA reads TGTGCCAGTAGGGATTCGGGACCCACCAATTCACCCCTCCACTTT. The J gene is TRBJ1-6, the V gene TRBV19; TRBD1 is a possible D gene (5 bases). V was trimmed by 6 bases and J by 7 bases, leaving 16 bases between them. Germline CDR1 reads LNHDA; CDR2 reads SQIVND (reference sequence). This CDR3 spans 15 amino acids.

At least ten counts were recorded for this clonotype. The chain carries TRBV11-2 and TRBJ1-5; D uncertain. The CDR3 covers 17 residues. Germline CDR1 is SGHAT and CDR2 is FQNNGV. Trimming shortened V by 5 bases and J by 0 bases, and 17 bases separated the two germline ends. The CDR3 nucleotides are TGTGCCAGCAGCCCCCTCGTACTACTCTATAGCAATCAGCCCCAGCATTTT. This sequence encodes CASSPLVLLYSNQPQHF.

At least ten counts were recorded for this clonotype. The chain combines TRBV11-2 with TRBJ2-5, with D possibly matching TRBD2 (6 bases). The ends were cut back, 5 bases at V and 7 bases at J, with 17 bases in the middle. The CDR3 is 14 residues long. Germline V CDR1 and CDR2: SGHAT, FQNNGV. This CDR3 is CASSAVADPRTQYF. The CDR3 DNA reads TGTGCCAGCAGCGCGGTAGCGGACCCAAGGACCCAGTACTTC.

This clonotype turned up a few times. This sequence joins TRBV29-1 and TRBJ2-3; D may match TRBD1 or TRBD2 (5 bases each). V was trimmed by 4 bases and J by 0 bases, leaving 23 bases between them. The germline V gene encodes CDR1 SQVTM and CDR2 ANQGSEA. This CDR3 comprises 18 residues. CDR3 region: CSVAATSSPGASTDTQYF. The CDR3 coding sequence is TGCAGCGTTGCTGCGACCAGCTCCCCCGGGGCTAGCACAGATACGCAGTATTTT.

This clonotype was found many times. V usage is TRBV5-1 and J usage is TRBJ1-5, with a possible D match to TRBD1 (6 bases). V was cut by 0 bases and J by 7 bases, with 14 bases left in between. The CDR3 contains 15 residues. Germline CDR1 and CDR2: SGHRS and YFSETQ. CDR3 in amino acids: CASSLEGTNRQPQHF. For the CDR3, the DNA is TGCGCCAGCAGCTTGGAGGGGACAAACAGGCAGCCCCAGCATTTT.

The chain couples TRBV20-1 to TRBJ1-5; D is perhaps TRBD1 (6 bases). V gave up 5 bases and J gave up 5 bases, with 13 bases separating them. The CDR3 is made up of 13 amino acids. Germline V gene sequence: CDR1 DFQATT, CDR2 SNEGSKA (reference sequence). CDR3 region: CSAQVGGDQPQHF. The CDR3 coding sequence is TGCAGTGCTCAGGTGGGGGGCGATCAGCCCCAGCATTTT.

The chain carries TRBV20-1 and TRBJ2-7; 7 nucleotides agree with TRBD1. Germline V lookup: CDR1 DFQATT, CDR2 SNEGSKA (reference sequence). V lost 0 bases to trimming and J lost 0 bases; unmatched junction nucleotides: 8. The CDR3 covers 16 residues. CDR3 nucleotides: TGCAGTGCTAGAGATAGGGACCAGGGGGACTCCTACGAGCAGTACTTC. Protein sequence: CSARDRDQGDSYEQYF.

This chain connects TRBV5-6 to TRBJ2-5; 7 nucleotides match TRBD2. The germline V gene has CDR1 SGHDT and CDR2 YYEEEE. This CDR3 has 13 residues. V was clipped by 2 bases and J by 6 bases; unmatched bases: 4. CDR3 loop: CASSLAGTKTQYF. CDR3 sequence (DNA): TGTGCCAGCAGCTTAGCGGGAACCAAGACCCAGTACTTC.

This clonotype was detected ten times or more. The chain has TRBV15 and TRBJ2-3; TRBD2 matches 7 bases. The V gene's germline CDR1 is LNHNV and CDR2 YYDKDF (reference sequence). This CDR3 contains 18 residues. V lost 0 bases to trimming and J lost 4 bases; unmatched junction nucleotides: 13. CDR3 loop: CATSRDAPGGSESDTQYF. In nucleotides, the CDR3 is TGTGCCACCAGCAGAGATGCCCCCGGCGGGAGCGAGTCAGATACGCAGTATTTT.

The chain has TRBV6-5 and TRBJ2-1; TRBD1 matches 7 bases. CDR1 MNHEY and CDR2 SVGAGI come from the germline V gene. The CDR3 is made up of 19 amino acids. J gave up 1 base and V 0 bases, and 12 bases lay outside the gene matches. CDR3: CASSYSNRGDLRSYNEQFF. DNA of the CDR3: TGTGCCAGCAGTTACTCGAACAGGGGAGACCTTAGGTCCTACAATGAGCAGTTCTTC.

This chain links TRBV6-5 with TRBJ2-7, with 13 positions matching TRBD2. This CDR3 region has 16 residues. Germline V CDR1 and CDR2: MNHEY, SVGAGI. The junction had 3 bases not matched to a gene; V was cut back by 0 bases and J by 4 bases. The CDR3: CASSYSGLAGFYEQYF. CDR3 nucleotide sequence: TGTGCCAGCAGTTACTCGGGACTAGCGGGATTTTACGAGCAGTACTTC.

The chain couples TRBV5-4 to TRBJ1-2; TRBD1 is a possible D gene (6 bases). The CDR3 is made up of 14 amino acids. In germline, CDR1 is SGHNT, CDR2 YYREEE (reference sequence). V was trimmed by 4 bases and J by 3 bases, leaving 13 bases between them. CDR3 protein: CASSPTGGDYGYTF. The DNA for the CDR3 is TGTGCCAGCAGCCCAACTGGGGGCGACTATGGCTACACCTTC.

Many counts were recorded for this clonotype. The V and J genes are TRBV20-1 and TRBJ2-2; 10 bases line up with TRBD2. The CDR3 totals 15 residues. The germline V gene encodes CDR1 DFQATT and CDR2 SNEGSKA (reference sequence). V shed 3 bases and J 8 bases; nucleotides not matched to a gene: 9. The CDR3 reads CSASASGSVTGELFF. The CDR3 coding sequence is TGCAGTGCTAGTGCTAGCGGGAGTGTAACGGGGGAGCTGTTTTTT.

The table lists this clonotype with many counts. This sequence joins TRBV28 and TRBJ2-7; D is ambiguous. From germline, CDR1 is MDHEN and CDR2 SYDVKM. This CDR3 is 11 amino acids long. V lost 6 bases and J lost 0, with 3 bases in between. The CDR3 bases are TGTGCCAGCAGGGCCTCCTACGAGCAGTACTTC. Its protein is CASRASYEQYF.

This clonotype was counted a few times. Here the CDR3 reads CAISESVTVNQPQHF. The CDR3 DNA follows: TGTGCCATCAGTGAGTCGGTTACCGTTAATCAGCCCCAGCATTTT. The rearrangement links TRBV10-3 to TRBJ1-5; D ambiguous. Trimming stripped 0 bases from V and 4 bases from J, with 10 bases between. Germline V gene data show CDR1 as ENHRY and CDR2 as SYGVKD. This CDR3 is built from 15 residues.

This clonotype occurred many times. The CDR3 reads CATSDPGQSGQPQHF. The DNA of the CDR3 is TGTGCCACCAGTGATCCCGGACAGTCGGGTCAGCCCCAGCATTTT. The chain has TRBV24-1 and TRBJ1-5; TRBD1 is a possible D gene (6 bases). V dropped 3 bases and J dropped 6 bases, with 14 bases sitting between them. Per the germline V gene, CDR1 is KGHDR and CDR2 is SFDVKD. The CDR3 length is 15 residues.

This chain links TRBV6-9 with TRBJ2-2, with D unresolved. V lost 3 bases, J lost 6 bases, and 11 bases lay in between. Germline CDR1 is MNHGY and CDR2 is SVAAGI. This CDR3 has 14 residues. The CDR3 DNA sequence: TGTGCCAGCAGTTACGATCGAGGTTCCGGGGAGCTGTTTTTT. This sequence encodes CASSYDRGSGELFF.

V usage is TRBV7-9 and J usage is TRBJ2-1; D possibly corresponds to TRBD1 (5 bases). The V gene's germline CDR1 is SEHNR and CDR2 FQNEAQ (reference sequence). Trimming cost V 3 bases and J 5 bases, with 11 bases left between them. The CDR3 is 14 amino acids. Here the CDR3 reads CASSFSRVHNEQFF. The CDR3 nucleotides read TGTGCCAGCAGCTTCTCCAGGGTCCACAATGAGCAGTTCTTC.

This clonotype showed up many times. The chain combines TRBV28 with TRBJ1-1, with D possibly being TRBD1 (6 bases). V lost 9 bases, J lost 3 bases, and 20 bases lay in between. Germline V gives CDR1 MDHEN, CDR2 SYDVKM. This CDR3 region has 15 residues. DNA for the CDR3: TGTGCCAGTTACGTAGGGGGGGCGAGGTACACTGAAGCTTTCTTT. This gives the protein CASYVGGARYTEAFF.

This rearrangement joins TRBV7-9 to TRBJ2-6; D is undetermined. CDR3 length: 15 residues. Per the germline V gene, CDR1 is SEHNR and CDR2 is FQNEAQ (reference sequence). V was trimmed by 5 bases and J by 0 bases, leaving 8 bases between them. The CDR3 protein is CASSRRYSGANVLTF. Here the CDR3 DNA reads TGTGCCAGCAGCCGTCGGTACTCTGGGGCCAACGTCCTGACTTTC.

Ten or more counts support this clonotype. The chain has TRBV19 and TRBJ2-2; 7 bases match TRBD1. Germline V gene data show CDR1 as LNHDA and CDR2 as SQIVND (reference sequence). Losses at the gene ends were 6 bases for V and 0 bases for J; bases not matched to a gene: 4. The length of the CDR3 is 15 residues. CDR3 sequence (DNA): TGTGCCAGTAGATCACAGGGGTCGAACACCGGGGAGCTGTTTTTT. Its protein is CASRSQGSNTGELFF.

This clonotype was seen many times. V usage is TRBV29-1 and J usage is TRBJ2-5; TRBD2 matches at 8 bases. The V gene's germline CDR1 is SQVTM and CDR2 ANQGSEA. Losses at the gene ends were 4 bases for V and 5 bases for J; bases not matched to a gene: 9. The CDR3 contains 14 residues. CDR3 protein: CSVGPTSAWETQYF. The CDR3 nucleotides are TGCAGCGTTGGGCCGACTAGCGCATGGGAGACCCAGTACTTC. The complete variable domain, with remaining parts taken from reference TRBV29-1 and TRBJ2-5, reads SAVISQKPSRDICQRGTSLTIQCQVDSQVTMMFWYRQQPGQSLTLIATANQGSEATYESGFVIDKFPISRPNLTFSTLTVSNMSPEDSSIYLCSVGPTSAWETQYFGPGTRLLVL.

For this clonotype: At one end, the junction sequence differs from germline, possibly due to a read error. The chain carries TRBV6-2 or TRBV6-3 and TRBJ2-2; possible D gene TRBD2, 6 bases. In germline, CDR1 is MNHEY, CDR2 SVGEGT. This CDR3 is built from 14 residues. This chain's CDR3 is CASSPKGGAGELLF. CDR3 coding DNA: TGTGCCAGCAGCCCGAAAGGAGGGGCCGGGGAGCTGCTTTTT.

There are many counts of this clonotype. V gene TRBV28 combines with J gene TRBJ2-7; a possible D gene is TRBD1 (6 bases). The CDR3 spans 20 residues. V was trimmed by 7 bases and J by 2 bases, leaving 33 bases between them. The germline V gene has CDR1 MDHEN and CDR2 SYDVKM. The CDR3 coding sequence is TGTGCCAGCACCCCTACAGGGCTCAGGCTCAAATCTAGTATTACCTACGAGCAGTACTTC. This sequence encodes CASTPTGLRLKSSITYEQYF.

This clonotype was recorded at least ten times. V usage is TRBV9 and J usage is TRBJ1-1; D is uncertain. The V end was cut by 0 bases, the J end by 4 bases, with 7 bases between. Germline V CDR1 and CDR2: SGDLS, YYNGEE. The CDR3 sequence is 13 residues long. The CDR3 region has the DNA TGTGCCAGCAGCGTAGAGGTTGGCACTGAAGCTTTCTTT. Its translation: CASSVEVGTEAFF.

The chain employs TRBV7-9 and TRBJ1-5, with a possible D match to TRBD1 (5 bases). The CDR3 runs 13 residues. CDR1 SEHNR and CDR2 FQNEAQ come from the germline V gene (reference sequence). V was trimmed by 7 bases and J by 8 bases, leaving 15 bases between them. As DNA, the CDR3 is TGTGCCAGCACCGCCGGGGGTAGCGAGCCCCAGCATTTT. This translates into CASTAGGSEPQHF.